Included here is one T cell receptor beta chain sequence, with context. No antigen is known for it. The data originate from a study of T cells expressing NK-cell markers. Study at large: Sorted T-cell subsets CD3+CD56+NKG2C+, CD3+CD56+NKG2C- and CD3+CD56-NKG2C+ were TCR beta-sequenced.

Findings and limits, study-wide: Top CD8+ clonotypes included the dominant CD3+CD56+NKG2C+ clonotypes in roughly 6 donors. A few of the donors also had these clonotypes leading their CD3+CD56-NKG2C+ fraction.

Reanalyzing the 5' RACE reads, TCRdb keeps one entry per CDR3 protein, without DNA. The sample's table shows about 410,000 distinct CDR3 sequences. CDR1 SGHVS and CDR2 FNYEAQ come from the germline V gene. The CDR3 runs to 16 residues. Sequencing used blood T cells: a sorted CD56 or NKG2C T cell subset, CD4+ or CD8+ T cells, or bulk PBMC T cells (not recorded which). The clonotype comes from a woman aged 50 to 60 in good health. The chain couples TRBV7-6 to TRBJ2-1; TCRdb designates TRBD1, a call that cannot be tested without DNA. This CDR3 is CASSLVRDGTYNEQFF.